Presented here are 9 T cell receptor beta chains from one specimen sequenced in a study of OX40 agonist ivuxolimab in advanced cancers. Data came from immunoSEQ multiplex PCR; TCRdb stores just in-frame clones and leaves some out. Of around 61,000 clones in the sample, around four fifths were seen once. The sample in question was CD4+ or CD8+ T cells sorted from blood, obtained in a trial of the OX40 agonist ivuxolimab. The receptors come from an adult with an advanced solid tumor such as melanoma, head and neck, liver or kidney cancer.

The V and J genes are TRBV18 and TRBJ2-1, with TRBD2 as a possible D gene (6 bases). The germline gives CDR1 KGHSH, CDR2 LQKENI. CDR3 length: 14 amino acids. The germline V and J ends were trimmed by 3 bases and 6 bases, with 12 bases remaining between them. In DNA form, the CDR3 reads TGTGCCAGCTCACCGAGACTAGATGGCAATGAGCAGTTCTTC. Its translation: CASSPRLDGNEQFF. Full variable domain (outside the CDR3, taken from reference TRBV18 and TRBJ2-1): NAGVMQNPRHLVRRRGQEARLRCSPMKGHSHVYWYRQLPEEGLKFMVYLQKENIIDESGMPKERFSAEFPKEGPSILRIQQVVRGDSAAYFCASSPRLDGNEQFFGPGTRLTVL.

This chain joins TRBV9 and TRBJ2-1; D gene ambiguous. V was pared by 0 bases and J by 7 bases, with 17 bases between. The germline gives CDR1 SGDLS, CDR2 YYNGEE. The CDR3 sequence is 16 residues long. The CDR3 coding sequence is TGTGCCAGCAGCGTAGATTTGGCGCCCTTGAGGAATGAGCAGTTCTTC. Its protein is CASSVDLAPLRNEQFF.

V usage is TRBV4-2 and J usage is TRBJ2-5; 9 positions match TRBD2. The CDR3 has 17 amino acids. Losses at the gene ends were 1 base for V and 2 bases for J; bases not matched to a gene: 8. From germline, CDR1 is LGHNA and CDR2 YNFKEQ. The CDR3 spells CASSQGGSAGGQETQYF. In nucleotides, the CDR3 is TGTGCCAGCAGCCAAGGAGGTTCAGCGGGGGGACAAGAGACCCAGTACTTC.

The CDR3 sequence is CASSLALKKGRYTF. CDR3 in DNA: TGTGCCAGCAGCTTGGCCCTTAAAAAAGGGCGCTACACCTTC. The chain is built from TRBV5-6 and TRBJ1-2; no clear D gene. The germline V gene has CDR1 SGHDT and CDR2 YYEEEE. V gave up 0 bases and J gave up 9 bases, with 15 bases separating them. This CDR3 is built from 14 residues.

The chain joins TRBV2 to TRBJ2-2; D may be TRBD1 (8 bases). V was clipped by 4 bases and J by 1 base, with 13 bases between them. The germline gives CDR1 SNHLY, CDR2 FYNNEI. The CDR3 totals 16 residues. Written as DNA, the CDR3 is TGTGCCAGCAGTGGAAGCGGGACAGGGAACACCGGGGAGCTGTTTTTT. This translates into CASSGSGTGNTGELFF.

J is TRBJ2-2 and V is TRBV19; tentative D call: TRBD2 (5 bases). The length of the CDR3 is 14 residues. Looked up from germline, CDR1 is LNHDA and CDR2 is SQIVND (reference sequence). Trimming removed 6 bases from V and 0 bases from J, with 8 bases in between. CDR3 DNA: TGTGCCAGTAGGGACGGGGCGAACACCGGGGAGCTGTTTTTT. Its protein product is CASRDGANTGELFF.

This clone was recorded once. This chain links TRBV30 with TRBJ1-1, with D possibly matching TRBD1 (6 bases). From germline, CDR1 is GTSNPN and CDR2 SVGIG (reference sequence). V shed 5 bases and J shed 10 bases, with 14 bases lying between them. The CDR3 consists of 11 residues. Here the CDR3 reads CAWGNTGLAFF. In DNA, the CDR3 is TGTGCCTGGGGTAACACAGGGCTAGCTTTCTTT.

The chain links TRBV7-2 to TRBJ2-2; tentative D call: TRBD1 (5 bases). The V end lost 4 bases, the J end lost 6 bases, and 9 bases lay between the germline ends. Germline loops: CDR1 SGHTA, CDR2 FQGNSA. The CDR3 has 13 residues. The CDR3 is CASSSQGSGELFF. CDR3 in DNA: TGTGCCAGCAGCTCGCAGGGTTCCGGGGAGCTGTTTTTT.

J is TRBJ1-2 and V is TRBV5-6, with D uncertain. CDR1 and CDR2 from the germline V gene are SGHDT and YYEEEE. Trimming removed 4 bases at V and 6 bases at J, with 13 bases between. This CDR3 has 13 amino acids. The CDR3 here is CASSIPPGDGYTF. The DNA of the CDR3 is TGTGCCAGCAGCATTCCACCCGGGGATGGCTACACCTTC.